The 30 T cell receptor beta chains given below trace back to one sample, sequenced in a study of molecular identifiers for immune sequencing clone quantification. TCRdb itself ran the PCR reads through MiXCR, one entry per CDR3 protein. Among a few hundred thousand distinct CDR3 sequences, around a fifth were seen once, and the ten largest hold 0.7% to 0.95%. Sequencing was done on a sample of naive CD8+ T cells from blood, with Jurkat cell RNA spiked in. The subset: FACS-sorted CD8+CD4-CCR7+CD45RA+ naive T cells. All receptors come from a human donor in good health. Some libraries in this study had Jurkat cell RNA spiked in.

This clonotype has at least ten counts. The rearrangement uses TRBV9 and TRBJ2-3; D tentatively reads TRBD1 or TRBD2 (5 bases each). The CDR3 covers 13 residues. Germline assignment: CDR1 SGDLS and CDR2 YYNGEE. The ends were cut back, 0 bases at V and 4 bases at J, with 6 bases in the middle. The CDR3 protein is CASSVAGPDTQYF. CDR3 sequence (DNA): TGTGCCAGCAGCGTAGCGGGACCAGATACGCAGTATTTT.

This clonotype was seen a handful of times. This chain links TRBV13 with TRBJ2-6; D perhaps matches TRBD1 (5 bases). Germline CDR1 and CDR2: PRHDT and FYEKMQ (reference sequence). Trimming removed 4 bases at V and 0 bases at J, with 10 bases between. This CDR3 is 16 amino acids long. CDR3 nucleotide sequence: TGTGCCAGCAGCTCCAGACAGCCCTCTGGGGCCAACGTCCTGACTTTC. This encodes CASSSRQPSGANVLTF.

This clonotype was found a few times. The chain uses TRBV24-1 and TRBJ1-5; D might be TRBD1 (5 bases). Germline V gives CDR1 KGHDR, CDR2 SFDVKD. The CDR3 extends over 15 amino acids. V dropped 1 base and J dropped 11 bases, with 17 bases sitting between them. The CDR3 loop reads CATSDFRQDQGAQHF. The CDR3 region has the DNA TGTGCCACCAGTGATTTCCGGCAGGACCAAGGGGCCCAGCATTTT.

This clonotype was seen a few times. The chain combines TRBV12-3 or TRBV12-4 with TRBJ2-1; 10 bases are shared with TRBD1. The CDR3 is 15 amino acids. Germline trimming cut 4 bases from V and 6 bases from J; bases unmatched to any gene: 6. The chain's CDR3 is CASSSWGDRGNEQFF. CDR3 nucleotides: TGTGCCAGCAGTTCGTGGGGGGACAGGGGCAATGAGCAGTTCTTC.

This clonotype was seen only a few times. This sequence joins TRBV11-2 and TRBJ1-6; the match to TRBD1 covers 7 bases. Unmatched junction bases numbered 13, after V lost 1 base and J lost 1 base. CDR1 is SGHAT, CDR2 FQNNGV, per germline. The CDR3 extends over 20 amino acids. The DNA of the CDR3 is TGTGCCAGCAGCTTAGGCAGACAGGGTACGATGGTATCCTATAATTCACCCCTCCACTTT. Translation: CASSLGRQGTMVSYNSPLHF.

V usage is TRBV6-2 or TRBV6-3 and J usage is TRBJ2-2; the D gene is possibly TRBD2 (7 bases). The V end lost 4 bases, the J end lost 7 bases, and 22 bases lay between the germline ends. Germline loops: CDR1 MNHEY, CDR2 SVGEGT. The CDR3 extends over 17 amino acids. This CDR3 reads CASSSLLVRGADGELFF. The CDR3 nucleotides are TGTGCCAGCAGTTCCCTTTTGGTCCGGGGGGCAGACGGGGAGCTGTTTTTT.

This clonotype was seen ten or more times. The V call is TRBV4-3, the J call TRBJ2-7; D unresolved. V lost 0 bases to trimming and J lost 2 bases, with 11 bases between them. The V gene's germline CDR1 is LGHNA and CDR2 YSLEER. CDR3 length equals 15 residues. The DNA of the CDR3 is TGCGCCAGCAGCCAAGACCGAGGATATGCCTACGAGCAGTACTTC. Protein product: CASSQDRGYAYEQYF.

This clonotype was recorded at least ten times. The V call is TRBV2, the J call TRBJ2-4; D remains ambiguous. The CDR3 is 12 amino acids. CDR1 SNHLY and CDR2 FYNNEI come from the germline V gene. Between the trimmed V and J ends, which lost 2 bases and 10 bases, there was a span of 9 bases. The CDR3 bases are TGTGCCAGCAGTGAACTGACCGAAATTCAGTACTTC. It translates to CASSELTEIQYF. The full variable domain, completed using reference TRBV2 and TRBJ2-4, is EPEVTQTPSHQVTQMGQEVILRCVPISNHLYFYWYRQILGQKVEFLVSFYNNEISEKSEIFDDQFSVERPDGSNFTLKIRSTKLEDSAMYFCASSELTEIQYFGAGTRLSVL.

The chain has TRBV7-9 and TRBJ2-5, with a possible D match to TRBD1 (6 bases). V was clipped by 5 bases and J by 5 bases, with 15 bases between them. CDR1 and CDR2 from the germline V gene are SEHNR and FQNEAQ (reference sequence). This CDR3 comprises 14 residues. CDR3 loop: CASSTSAGAETQYF. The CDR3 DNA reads TGTGCCAGCAGCACCTCGGCAGGGGCGGAGACCCAGTACTTC.

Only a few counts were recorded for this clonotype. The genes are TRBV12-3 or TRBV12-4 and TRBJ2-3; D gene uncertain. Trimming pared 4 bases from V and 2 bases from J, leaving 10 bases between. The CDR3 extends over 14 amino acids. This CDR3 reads CASSSSRNTDTQYF. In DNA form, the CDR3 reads TGTGCCAGCAGTTCTTCTCGAAACACAGATACGCAGTATTTT.

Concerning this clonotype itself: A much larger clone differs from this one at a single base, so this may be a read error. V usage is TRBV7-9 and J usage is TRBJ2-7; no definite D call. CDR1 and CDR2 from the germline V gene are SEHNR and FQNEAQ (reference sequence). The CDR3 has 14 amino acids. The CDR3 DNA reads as TGTGCCGGCAGCTCGGACGGAAAGACCTACGAGCAGTACTTC. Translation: CAGSSDGKTYEQYF.

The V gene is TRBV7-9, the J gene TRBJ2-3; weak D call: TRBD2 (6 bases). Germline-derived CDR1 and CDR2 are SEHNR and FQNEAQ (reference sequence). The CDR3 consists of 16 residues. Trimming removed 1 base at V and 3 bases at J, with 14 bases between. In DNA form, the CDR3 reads TGTGCCAGCAGCTTAGGGGAGGTTAGGTGGACAGATACGCAGTATTTT. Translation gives CASSLGEVRWTDTQYF.

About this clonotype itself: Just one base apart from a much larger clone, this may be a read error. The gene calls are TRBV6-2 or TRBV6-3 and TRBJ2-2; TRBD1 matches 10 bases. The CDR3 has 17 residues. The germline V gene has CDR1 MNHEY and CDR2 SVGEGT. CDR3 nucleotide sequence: TGTGCCAACAGTTACTCGAGACAGGGGGCGGACACCGGGGAGCTGTTTTTT. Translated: CANSYSRQGADTGELFF.

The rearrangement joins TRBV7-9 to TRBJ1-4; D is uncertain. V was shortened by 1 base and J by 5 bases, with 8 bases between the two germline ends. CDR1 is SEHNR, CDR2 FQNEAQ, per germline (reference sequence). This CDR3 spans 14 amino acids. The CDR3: CASSLVSPNEKLFF. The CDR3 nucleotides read TGTGCCAGCAGCTTAGTTTCCCCAAATGAAAAACTGTTTTTT.

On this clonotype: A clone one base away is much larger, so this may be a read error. The CDR3 region is CAGSIRPGPQETQYF. In nucleotides, the CDR3 is TGTGCCGGCTCAATTCGACCGGGGCCACAAGAGACCCAGTACTTC. The chain links TRBV18 to TRBJ2-5; D tentatively reads TRBD1 or TRBD2 (5 bases each). The germline CDR1 and CDR2 sequences are KGHSH and LQKENI. The CDR3 is 15 amino acids.

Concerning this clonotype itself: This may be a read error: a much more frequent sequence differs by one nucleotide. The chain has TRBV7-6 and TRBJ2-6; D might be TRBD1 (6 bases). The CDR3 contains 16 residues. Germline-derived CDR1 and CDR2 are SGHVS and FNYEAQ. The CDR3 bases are TGTGCCAGCAGCCTAGGCAGGGGATCTGGGGCCAGCGTCCTGACTTTC. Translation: CASSLGRGSGASVLTF.

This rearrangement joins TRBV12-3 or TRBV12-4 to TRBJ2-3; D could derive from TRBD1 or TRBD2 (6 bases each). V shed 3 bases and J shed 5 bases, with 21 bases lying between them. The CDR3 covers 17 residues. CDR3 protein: CASSLRAFSRGEDTQYF. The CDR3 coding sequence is TGTGCCAGCAGTTTGAGGGCCTTTTCTAGGGGGGAAGATACGCAGTATTTT.

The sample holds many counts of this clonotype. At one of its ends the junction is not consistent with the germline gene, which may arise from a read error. The CDR3 loop is CASSMGQGYEQYF. CDR3 coding DNA: TGCGCCAGCAGCATGGGACAGGGCTACGAGCAGTACTTC. The V and J genes are TRBV19 and TRBJ2-7, with 9 bases lining up with TRBD1. Germline V gene lookup returns CDR1 LNHDA and CDR2 SQIVND (reference sequence). CDR3 length: 13 amino acids.

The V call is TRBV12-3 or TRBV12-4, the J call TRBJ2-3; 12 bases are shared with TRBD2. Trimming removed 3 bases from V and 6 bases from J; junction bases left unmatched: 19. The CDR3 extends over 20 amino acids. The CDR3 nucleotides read TGTGCCAGCAGTTTGGAGTGGGGGACTAGCGGGCCCCCAAGAATTGATACGCAGTATTTT. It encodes CASSLEWGTSGPPRIDTQYF.

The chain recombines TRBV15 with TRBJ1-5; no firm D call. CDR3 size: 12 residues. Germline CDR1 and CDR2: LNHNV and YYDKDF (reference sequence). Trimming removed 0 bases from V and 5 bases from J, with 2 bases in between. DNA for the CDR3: TGTGCCACCAGCAGAGAGGATCAGCCCCAGCATTTT. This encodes CATSREDQPQHF.

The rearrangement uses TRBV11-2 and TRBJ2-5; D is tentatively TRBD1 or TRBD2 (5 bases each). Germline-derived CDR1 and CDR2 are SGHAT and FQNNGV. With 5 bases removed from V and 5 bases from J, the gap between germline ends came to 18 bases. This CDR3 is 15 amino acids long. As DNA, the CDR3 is TGTGCCAGCAGCCCGTCCGGGGCCCAGTCCGAGACCCAGTACTTC. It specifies CASSPSGAQSETQYF.

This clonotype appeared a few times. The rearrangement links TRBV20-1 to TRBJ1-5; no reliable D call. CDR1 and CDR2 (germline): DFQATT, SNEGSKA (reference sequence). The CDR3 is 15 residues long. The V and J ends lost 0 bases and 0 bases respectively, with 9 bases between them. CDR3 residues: CSARESRNSNQPQHF. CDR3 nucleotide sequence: TGCAGTGCTAGAGAATCCAGGAATAGCAATCAGCCCCAGCATTTT.

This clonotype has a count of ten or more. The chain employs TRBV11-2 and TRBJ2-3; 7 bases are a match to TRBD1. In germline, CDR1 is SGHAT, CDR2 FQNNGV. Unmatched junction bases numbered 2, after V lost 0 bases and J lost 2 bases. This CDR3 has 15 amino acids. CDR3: CASSLEGQNTDTQYF. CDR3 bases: TGTGCCAGCAGCTTAGAGGGACAGAACACAGATACGCAGTATTTT.

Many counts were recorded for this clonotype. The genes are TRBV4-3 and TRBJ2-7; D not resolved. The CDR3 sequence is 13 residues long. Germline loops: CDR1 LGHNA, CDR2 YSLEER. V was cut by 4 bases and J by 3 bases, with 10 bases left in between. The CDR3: CASSPATDYEQYF. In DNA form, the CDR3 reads TGCGCCAGCAGCCCCGCTACAGACTACGAGCAGTACTTC.

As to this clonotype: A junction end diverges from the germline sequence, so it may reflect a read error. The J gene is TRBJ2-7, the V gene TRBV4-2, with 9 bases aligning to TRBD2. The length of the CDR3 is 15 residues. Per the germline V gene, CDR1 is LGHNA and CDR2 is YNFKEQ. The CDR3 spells CASSPRVAGVYEEHF. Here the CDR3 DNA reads TGTGCCAGCAGCCCCCGGGTAGCGGGAGTTTACGAGGAGCACTTC.

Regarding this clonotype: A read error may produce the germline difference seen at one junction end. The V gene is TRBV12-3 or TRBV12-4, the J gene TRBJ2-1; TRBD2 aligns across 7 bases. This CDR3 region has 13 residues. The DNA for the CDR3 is TGTGCCAGCAGGGCTCAAGAGCGGGACCCCTGTTCCTTC. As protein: CASRAQERDPCSF.

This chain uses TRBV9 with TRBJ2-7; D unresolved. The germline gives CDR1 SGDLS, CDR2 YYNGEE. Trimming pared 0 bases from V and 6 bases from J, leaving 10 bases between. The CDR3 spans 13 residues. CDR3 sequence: CASSVGGRSEQYF. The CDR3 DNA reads TGTGCCAGCAGCGTAGGAGGTAGGAGCGAGCAGTACTTC.

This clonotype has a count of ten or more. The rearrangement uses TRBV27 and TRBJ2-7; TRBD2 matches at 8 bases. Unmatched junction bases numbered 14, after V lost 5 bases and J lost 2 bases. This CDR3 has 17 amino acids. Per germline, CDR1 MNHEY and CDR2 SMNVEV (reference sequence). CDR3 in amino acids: CASSQLIAGMAPYEQYF. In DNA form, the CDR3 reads TGTGCCAGCAGTCAGCTCATAGCGGGGATGGCACCCTACGAGCAGTACTTC.

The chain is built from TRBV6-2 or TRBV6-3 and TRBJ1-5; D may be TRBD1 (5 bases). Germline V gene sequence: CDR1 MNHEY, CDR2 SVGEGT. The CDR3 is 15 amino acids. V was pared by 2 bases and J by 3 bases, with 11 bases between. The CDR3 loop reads CASSYQGVDNQPQHF. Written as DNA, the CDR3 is TGTGCCAGCAGTTACCAAGGGGTTGACAATCAGCCCCAGCATTTT.

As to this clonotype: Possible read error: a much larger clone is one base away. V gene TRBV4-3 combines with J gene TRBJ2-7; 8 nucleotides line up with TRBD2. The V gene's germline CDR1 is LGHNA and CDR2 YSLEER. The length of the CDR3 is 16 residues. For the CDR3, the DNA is TGCACCAGCAGCCAAGATCGCAGCGGGAGTTCATACGAGCAGTACTTC. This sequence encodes CTSSQDRSGSSYEQYF.